These T cell receptor beta chains were read from a single sample in a study of blood T cell repertoires in COVID-19. The data were produced by immunoSEQ multiplex PCR, yet TCRdb's version contains in-frame clones alone and is incomplete. The table has roughly 320,000 clones, about 88% seen once. Sequenced sample: peripheral blood. These receptors all stem from a man in his 70s with acute or convalescent COVID-19. Both conserved end residues are part of each CDR3.

CDR3 protein	J gene	V gene
CASRPVTTGSGYEQYF	TRBJ2-7	TRBV2
CASSDLGLANTGELFF	TRBJ2-2	TRBV4-2
CASTSGTSMADTQYF	TRBJ2-3	TRBV2
CASSFQGGGTEAFF	TRBJ1-1	TRBV28
CASSFGGTNYEQYF	TRBJ2-7	TRBV7-2
CASSLALSGPPYEQYF	TRBJ2-7	TRBV5-1
CASSRGQGANQPQHF	TRBJ1-5	TRBV7-2
CASSYGQASGDTQYF	TRBJ2-3	TRBV5-1
CASSFLAGSYEQYF	TRBJ2-7	TRBV5-1
CASSPRQTRSYEQYF	TRBJ2-7	TRBV27
CASSRKGIEQFF	TRBJ2-1	TRBV3-1/TRBV3-2
CASSYSTGKQSPLHF	TRBJ1-6	TRBV6-5
CASSESRLAGVEEQFF	TRBJ2-1	TRBV10-2
CASSGTWNTEAFF	TRBJ1-1	TRBV19
CATSRAAPGGDTQYF	TRBJ2-3	TRBV15
CASSPQTGAVNTEAFF	TRBJ1-1	TRBV28
CASSCEAGRYNEQFF	TRBJ2-1	TRBV6-5
CASSVSRDRGHTF	TRBJ1-2	TRBV5-8
CASSYSTQTGRRNSPLHF	TRBJ1-6	TRBV6-2/TRBV6-3
CASSQEQGNGYTF	TRBJ1-2	TRBV3-1/TRBV3-2
CASSLAPRTEYEQYF	TRBJ2-7	TRBV5-4
CASSQELDRGRGNQPQHF	TRBJ1-5	TRBV4-1
CASSVEASGVTPSTDTQYF	TRBJ2-3	TRBV9
CASSKTGSSYNEQFF	TRBJ2-1	TRBV7-6
CASSLGGVQPQHF	TRBJ1-5	TRBV5-6
CATLGQLGQPQHF	TRBJ1-5	TRBV10-3
CASSYSGGRGLSYEQYF	TRBJ2-7	TRBV6-2/TRBV6-3
CASRRELMNTEAFF	TRBJ1-1	TRBV28